The 26 T cell receptor beta chains presented below share a single source sample, sequenced in a study of T cell repertoires in breast cancer. During the second nested PCR, blocking oligonucleotides suppressed genes that were not paired. TCRdb analysed the emulsion pairing reads with MiXCR anew, one entry per CDR3 protein. The repertoire holds tens of thousands of distinct CDR3 sequences, with roughly 44% as singletons. Primers covering all TCR V genes were used in emulsion RT-PCR on CD8+ T cells. Sequenced material: CD8+ T cells. These receptors were collected from a pool of human donors with breast cancer or a healthy control (not recorded which).

CDR3 loop: CASSLKVASGGNEQFF. DNA of the CDR3: TGTGCCAGCAGCCTCAAGGTGGCTAGCGGGGGCAATGAGCAGTTCTTC. This rearrangement joins TRBV7-2 to TRBJ2-1; 10 nucleotides match TRBD2. The CDR3 runs to 16 residues. CDR1 is SGHTA and CDR2 is FQGNSA in the germline V gene. V shed 5 bases and J 6 bases; nucleotides not matched to a gene: 10.

The rearrangement uses TRBV4-1 and TRBJ2-3; D may be TRBD2 (6 bases). Germline loops: CDR1 MGHRA, CDR2 YSYEKL. V lost 4 bases and J lost 1, with 15 bases in between. CDR3 length: 16 residues. The CDR3 DNA sequence: TGCGCCAGCAGCCCTCGGCCAACGGGGGGCACAGATACGCAGTATTTT. This codes for CASSPRPTGGTDTQYF.

The rearrangement joins TRBV28 to TRBJ1-1; D is perhaps TRBD1 (5 bases). There are 15 residues in the CDR3. V was cut by 8 bases and J by 0 bases, with 16 bases left in between. Germline V gives CDR1 MDHEN, CDR2 SYDVKM. CDR3 bases: TGTGCCAGCGGTCCCTATCAGGGATTGAACACTGAAGCTTTCTTT. It codes for CASGPYQGLNTEAFF.

Comment on this clonotype: One end of the junction varies from germline; a read error may be responsible. V usage is TRBV28 and J usage is TRBJ2-5, with 7 bases that match TRBD1. Germline loops: CDR1 MDHEN, CDR2 SYDVKM. The CDR3 spans 15 residues. The DNA for the CDR3 is TGTGCCGGCAGCCCCCCCCGGGACAGCCAAGAGACCCAGTACTTC. This codes for CAGSPPRDSQETQYF.

The chain's CDR3 is CSASEGAGEQYF. For the CDR3, the DNA is TGCAGTGCTAGCGAGGGGGCAGGAGAGCAGTACTTC. This chain links TRBV20-1 with TRBJ2-7; TRBD1 aligns across 7 bases. This CDR3 is built from 12 residues. V trimming: 3 bases; J trimming: 7 bases; junction bases outside the gene matches: 6. Germline CDR1 DFQATT, CDR2 SNEGSKA (reference sequence).

This clonotype has only one observation. Germline is not matched at one junction end, which may reflect a read error. V gene TRBV19 combines with J gene TRBJ2-5; TRBD1 is a possible D gene (7 bases). Germline V gene lookup returns CDR1 LNHDA and CDR2 SQIVND (reference sequence). CDR3 length equals 16 residues. DNA of the CDR3: TGTGCCACTAGTCCCAGGAGGAGGGGGCCGGGAGAGACCCAGTACTTC. It codes for CATSPRRRGPGETQYF.

Note on this clonotype: A clone one base away is much larger, so this may be a read error. This sequence joins TRBV20-1 and TRBJ1-1; the D gene is possibly TRBD1 (5 bases). Germline CDR1 and CDR2: DFQATT and SNEGSKA (reference sequence). CDR3 length equals 14 residues. The V end lost 2 bases, the J end lost 5 bases, and 15 bases lay between the germline ends. The CDR3 spells CSARSLGDGTEAFF. CDR3 sequence (DNA): TGCAGTGCTAGAAGCCTAGGGGACGGAACTGAAGCTTTCTTT.

This rearrangement joins TRBV2 to TRBJ2-1, with D unresolved. Trimming pared 6 bases from V and 4 bases from J, leaving 13 bases between. Germline lookup yields CDR1 SNHLY and CDR2 FYNNEI. This CDR3 has 14 residues. CDR3 bases: TGTGCCAGCAGCGCCCCGGGTATTTACAATGAGCAGTTCTTC. This gives the protein CASSAPGIYNEQFF.

The rearrangement uses TRBV7-2 and TRBJ2-7; TRBD2 matches 11 bases. Germline V gene data show CDR1 as SGHTA and CDR2 as FQGNSA. This CDR3 has 15 residues. The V segment lost 3 bases and the J segment 4 bases; nucleotides outside the gene matches: 5. The CDR3 here is CASSFGGTSGYEQYF. The CDR3, as DNA: TGTGCCAGCAGCTTTGGCGGGACTAGCGGTTACGAGCAGTACTTC.

This clonotype was observed once. The chain combines TRBV20-1 with TRBJ1-2, with D possibly matching TRBD1 (6 bases). This CDR3 has 14 residues. V lost 6 bases and J lost 2, with 16 bases in between. Germline assignment: CDR1 DFQATT and CDR2 SNEGSKA (reference sequence). The CDR3, as DNA: TGCAGTGCCAGCGGGACACAGTCAAACTATGGCTACACCTTC. Translated: CSASGTQSNYGYTF.

This clonotype has more than one count but fewer than ten. The chain uses TRBV20-1 and TRBJ2-5; maybe TRBD1 (5 bases). Germline CDR1 reads DFQATT; CDR2 reads SNEGSKA (reference sequence). CDR3 length equals 12 residues. V dropped 1 base and J dropped 6 bases, with 9 bases sitting between them. CDR3 nucleotides: TGCAGTGCTAGAGTCAGGGAAAAGACCCAGTACTTC. It encodes CSARVREKTQYF.

The rearrangement joins TRBV20-1 to TRBJ1-1; 7 bases are shared with TRBD1. Germline CDR1 is DFQATT and CDR2 is SNEGSKA (reference sequence). The CDR3 spans 13 residues. This CDR3 reads CTTVQGLNTEAFF. CDR3 DNA: TGCACGACGGTACAGGGGCTCAACACTGAAGCTTTCTTT.

J is TRBJ1-6 and V is TRBV7-2; TRBD1 might be the D (5 bases). This CDR3 spans 18 amino acids. Trimming stripped 3 bases from V and 0 bases from J, with 15 bases between. Germline V gene sequence: CDR1 SGHTA, CDR2 FQGNSA. CDR3 loop: CASSFMVGRGSYNSPLHF. CDR3 DNA: TGTGCCAGCAGCTTTATGGTGGGGAGGGGCTCCTATAATTCACCCCTCCACTTT.

This clonotype occurred a few times. The chain links TRBV29-1 to TRBJ2-3; D perhaps matches TRBD2 (6 bases). This CDR3 region has 14 residues. The ends were cut back, 2 bases at V and 3 bases at J, with 12 bases in the middle. CDR1 SQVTM and CDR2 ANQGSEA come from the germline V gene. The CDR3 loop reads CSVERGGGTDTQYF. DNA for the CDR3: TGCAGCGTTGAAAGGGGAGGTGGAACAGATACGCAGTATTTT.

The chain carries TRBV7-8 and TRBJ2-3, with 9 bases aligning to TRBD2. The germline CDR1 and CDR2 sequences are SGHVS and FQNEAQ. The CDR3 extends over 17 amino acids. The V segment lost 0 bases and the J segment 0 bases; nucleotides outside the gene matches: 4. The CDR3 region has the DNA TGTGCCAGCAGCTTAGCGCGGGGGGGACTTAGCACAGATACGCAGTATTTT. This gives the protein CASSLARGGLSTDTQYF. Combining the CDR3 with reference TRBV7-8 and TRBJ2-3 gives the whole variable domain GAGVSQSPRYKVAKRGQDVALRCDPISGHVSLFWYQQALGQGPEFLTYFQNEAQLDKSGLPSDRFFAERPEGSVSTLKIQRTQQEDSAVYLCASSLARGGLSTDTQYFGPGTRLTVL.

A few counts support this clonotype. The V call is TRBV19, the J call TRBJ1-1; D is undetermined. The CDR3 sequence is 12 residues long. The V end was cut by 3 bases, the J end by 3 bases, with 5 bases between. Germline values: CDR1 LNHDA, CDR2 SQIVND (reference sequence). The CDR3 DNA is TGTGCCAGTAGTATTTCTGACACTGAAGCTTTCTTT. This codes for CASSISDTEAFF.

This sequence joins TRBV28 and TRBJ1-2, with D unresolved. Looked up from germline, CDR1 is MDHEN and CDR2 is SYDVKM. The length of the CDR3 is 14 residues. Trimming cost V 2 bases and J 4 bases, with 11 bases left between them. The CDR3 reads CASSLTVVGYGYTF. The CDR3 DNA reads as TGTGCCAGCAGTTTAACTGTCGTCGGCTATGGCTACACCTTC.

A single count supports this clonotype. The rearrangement links TRBV19 to TRBJ2-3; TRBD1 agrees at 8 bases. This CDR3 region has 16 residues. V gave up 5 bases and J gave up 1 base; unmatched junction bases: 8. Germline V gene sequence: CDR1 LNHDA, CDR2 SQIVND (reference sequence). CDR3 loop: CASSLTRTGRTDTQYF. CDR3 nucleotides: TGTGCCAGTAGTCTTACTCGGACAGGGCGCACAGATACGCAGTATTTT.

This clonotype appeared a few times. The chain joins TRBV10-3 to TRBJ1-4; D is unclear. Trimming cost V 7 bases and J 6 bases, with 21 bases left between them. CDR1 and CDR2 (germline): ENHRY, SYGVKD. The CDR3 sequence is 16 residues long. The CDR3, as DNA: TGTGCCATCAAGGGTACCGAGCTCGATGGACATGAAAAACTGTTTTTT. Its protein product is CAIKGTELDGHEKLFF.

This clonotype was counted once. This chain connects TRBV9 to TRBJ1-1; D is unclear. The V end was cut by 1 base, the J end by 3 bases, with 7 bases between. This CDR3 spans 13 amino acids. Germline V CDR1 and CDR2: SGDLS, YYNGEE. The CDR3 spells CASSVQDHTEAFF. The CDR3 DNA reads TGTGCCAGCAGCGTACAGGACCACACTGAAGCTTTCTTT.

This clonotype was detected only a few times. The J gene is TRBJ2-3, the V gene TRBV11-2; 7 bases match TRBD1. CDR1 SGHAT and CDR2 FQNNGV come from the germline V gene. There are 16 residues in the CDR3. V trimming: 0 bases; J trimming: 3 bases; junction bases outside the gene matches: 6. The CDR3 coding sequence is TGTGCCAGCAGCTTAGACCCAGGGGGATGGACAGATACGCAGTATTTT. Its translation is CASSLDPGGWTDTQYF.

The chain uses TRBV29-1 and TRBJ2-3, with a weak D call TRBD2 (5 bases). From germline, CDR1 is SQVTM and CDR2 ANQGSEA. The CDR3 length is 13 residues. Between the trimmed V and J ends, which lost 7 bases and 5 bases, there was a span of 16 bases. The CDR3 reads CSAEGVNRDTQYF. As DNA, the CDR3 is TGCAGCGCCGAGGGCGTAAACCGAGATACGCAGTATTTT.

CDR3 nucleotide sequence: TGTGCCAGCAGTGAAGGCAGGCTCAATGGCTACACCTTC. Translated, it gives CASSEGRLNGYTF. The chain uses TRBV25-1 and TRBJ1-2; D not certain. The V gene lost 2 bases and the J gene lost 6 bases, with 10 bases spanning the gap. Germline lookup yields CDR1 MGHDK and CDR2 SYGVNS. The CDR3 loop spans 13 amino acids.

In this sample, this clonotype turned up many times. The chain recombines TRBV7-2 with TRBJ2-3; a weak D match, TRBD1 (5 bases). V shed 5 bases and J shed 5 bases, with 14 bases lying between them. Germline CDR1 reads SGHTA; CDR2 reads FQGNSA. The CDR3 spans 14 residues. The CDR3 sequence: CASSPVVQGDTQYF. The DNA of the CDR3 is TGTGCCAGCAGCCCGGTGGTCCAGGGAGATACGCAGTATTTT.

This clonotype has ten or more counts. The J gene is TRBJ2-7, the V gene TRBV6-2 or TRBV6-3, with 13 positions matching TRBD2. The CDR3 sequence is 18 residues long. The V segment lost 6 bases and the J segment 3 bases; nucleotides outside the gene matches: 14. The germline V gene encodes CDR1 MNHEY and CDR2 SVGEGT. The CDR3 coding sequence is TGTGCCAGCAGACCTCCGACTAGCGGGGGGCGGGGAGACTACGAGCAGTACTTC. It specifies CASRPPTSGGRGDYEQYF.

A remark on this clonotype: This may be a read error, as it is one base from a much larger clone. This sequence joins TRBV4-2 and TRBJ1-1; 7 bases agree with TRBD1. CDR1 and CDR2 (germline): LGHNA, YNFKEQ. The V segment lost 1 base and the J segment 5 bases; nucleotides outside the gene matches: 4. This CDR3 has 14 amino acids. The CDR3 bases are TGTGCCAGCAGCCAAGGTGCAGGGGGGACTGAAGCTTTCTTT. It specifies CASSQGAGGTEAFF.